This T cell receptor beta chain emerged from a study of blood T cell repertoires in COVID-19. Study-level information: The United States, Italy and Spain supplied acute and convalescent COVID-19 samples. PBMCs, B-cell-depleted T cells, or T cells were the source of the cDNA or gDNA that made up the material.

Authors' processing steps: Estimates of nucleated cell counts were drawn from the amplification of reference gene primers. The table came from immunoSEQ multiplex PCR; TCRdb's copy has only in-frame clones and leaves some out. The DNA was the basis for D and trimming; V, J and clone size are from that table. This table holds roughly 330,000 clones, more than 70% found once. This CDR3 has 16 amino acids. Unmatched junction bases numbered 8, after V lost 3 bases and J lost 10 bases. The germline gives CDR1 LNHDA, CDR2 SQIVND (reference sequence). This chain uses TRBV19 with TRBJ2-1; 14 bases fit TRBD2. The sample comprised peripheral blood. This TCR was recovered from a woman between 45 and 60 years old with acute or convalescent COVID-19. The CDR3 loop is CASSMGTSGRSVEQFF. DNA of the CDR3: TGTGCCAGTAGTATGGGGACTAGCGGGAGATCAGTAGAGCAGTTCTTC.